One T cell receptor (beta chain) is described in this entry. This clonotype was seen ten or more times. Its antigen specificity is not known. Per-base qualities were not stored, and no clone one base away is much larger. Trimmed from V: 5 bases; trimmed from J: 6 bases; junction bases lacking a gene match: 4. The CDR3 runs 13 amino acids, cysteine and phenylalanine included. Solely the CDR3 DNA is kept, with 39 bases framed from the first base. As encoded in the germline V gene, CDR1 is SGHVS while CDR2 is FNYEAQ. The sequencer was an Illumina HiSeq 1500. The public sequencing data were trimmed at Q25 with fastp and processed into clonotypes with MiXCR by TCRdb, which kept only in-frame beta chains. Entries that share a CDR3 protein sequence are merged under the most common genes and DNA. The sample profile shows roughly 87,000 distinct CDR3 sequences; 25% to 35% of them were found once. The ten largest make up 65% to 75% of the sample.

The treatment or condition tag for this specimen amounts to: in vitro stimulation with specific CMV peptide epitopes to enrich CMV-specific T cells. This sample is part of a study of T cell repertoires in cytomegalovirus infection (dated by TCRdb to the late 2010s). General notes on the study: The peptide stimulations were aimed at well-studied HLA-B-restricted epitopes as well as recently identified HLA-C-restricted CMV epitopes, whose presentation resists viral immunomodulation. Donor HLA type was relevant to the analysis, as public TCR beta signatures indicated carriage of CMV infection together with the matching HLA type. The paper as a whole reports these results and caveats: The ex vivo response was dominated by HLA-C-restricted CMV-specific TCR beta clonotypes, which also provided the single most frequent clonotype in two of eight donors. Carriers of CMV infection plus the relevant HLA type were discriminated by the cumulative frequency of public TCR beta family members in the study cohort and in an independent approximately 400-donor cohort.

Sequenced material: CD8+ T cells from cultured PBMCs, taken from culture after CMV antigen stimulation. This receptor chain uses TRBV7-6 and TRBJ1-2; 9 bases in the middle match TRBD1. This TCR was sampled from a human donor in good health (CMV status not recorded). Some clones in this sample may be carry-over from other donors' samples. The base sequence is TGTGCCAGCAGCCAGGACAGGGGCCATGGCTACACCTTC. Translated, it gives CASSQDRGHGYTF.